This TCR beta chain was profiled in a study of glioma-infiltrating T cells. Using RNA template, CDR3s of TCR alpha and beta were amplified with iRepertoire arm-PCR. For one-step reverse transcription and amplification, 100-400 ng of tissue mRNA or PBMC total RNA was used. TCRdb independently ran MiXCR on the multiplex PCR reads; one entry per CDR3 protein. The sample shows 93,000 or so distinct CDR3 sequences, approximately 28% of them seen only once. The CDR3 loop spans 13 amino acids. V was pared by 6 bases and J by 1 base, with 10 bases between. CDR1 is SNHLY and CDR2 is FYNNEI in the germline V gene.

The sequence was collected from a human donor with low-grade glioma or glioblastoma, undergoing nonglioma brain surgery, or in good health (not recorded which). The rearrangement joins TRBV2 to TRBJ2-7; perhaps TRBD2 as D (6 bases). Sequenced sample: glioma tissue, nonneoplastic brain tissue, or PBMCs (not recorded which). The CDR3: CASSVTRSYEQYF. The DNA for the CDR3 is TGTGCCAGCAGCGTGACTAGGTCCTACGAGCAGTACTTC.